The 9 T cell receptor beta chains presented below share a single source sample, sequenced in a study of blood T cell repertoires in COVID-19. Produced via immunoSEQ multiplex PCR; TCRdb's table is partial and in-frame only. Of 350,000 to 400,000 clones in the sample, 70% to 90% were seen once. Material: PBMCs or T cells enriched from blood (not recorded which). The receptors shown here come from a woman in her 30s with acute COVID-19.

CDR3 in DNA: TGTGCCAGCTCATTGCGCAACCCCGGGACACTTACTAGCGGGGGGACAGATACGCAGTATTTT. It codes for CASSLRNPGTLTSGGTDTQYF. The chain uses TRBV18 and TRBJ2-3; 12 bases are a match to TRBD2. CDR3 length equals 21 residues. V shed 5 bases and J 3 bases; nucleotides not matched to a gene: 21. Germline-derived CDR1 and CDR2 are KGHSH and LQKENI.

The chain carries TRBV12-3 or TRBV12-4 and TRBJ1-2, with D possibly matching TRBD1 (6 bases). V was shortened by 0 bases and J by 6 bases, with 8 bases between the two germline ends. CDR3 size: 13 residues. In DNA form, the CDR3 reads TGTGCCAGCAGTTTAGCAGGGACACATGGCTACACCTTC. Its protein is CASSLAGTHGYTF.

The V call is TRBV28, the J call TRBJ1-6, with D perhaps TRBD1 (6 bases). The CDR3 totals 17 residues. V shed 6 bases and J shed 3 bases, with 18 bases lying between them. CDR1 is MDHEN and CDR2 is SYDVKM in the germline V gene. The CDR3, as DNA: TGTGCCAGCAGCGGGGGGGCCATAGAGGGCTATAATTCACCCCTCCACTTT. Translating it yields CASSGGAIEGYNSPLHF.

The chain links TRBV7-9 to TRBJ1-6; 7 bases line up with TRBD1. V lost 1 base, J lost 5 bases, and 2 bases stayed unmatched. This CDR3 contains 15 residues. CDR1 and CDR2 (germline): SEHNR, FQNEAQ (reference sequence). Written as DNA, the CDR3 is TGTGCCAGCAGCTTAGATGGGACAGATAATTCACCCCTCCACTTT. Its translation: CASSLDGTDNSPLHF.

The V gene is TRBV19, the J gene TRBJ2-7, with 8 nucleotides matching TRBD1. Trimming cost V 7 bases and J 2 bases; bases outside gene matches: 4. In germline, CDR1 is LNHDA, CDR2 SQIVND (reference sequence). This CDR3 comprises 13 residues. CDR3 region: CASNSGGTYEQYF. As DNA, the CDR3 is TGTGCCAGTAATTCAGGGGGCACCTACGAGCAGTACTTC.

The V gene is TRBV30, the J gene TRBJ1-1, with D unclear. Germline-derived CDR1 and CDR2 are GTSNPN and SVGIG (reference sequence). The CDR3 has 13 amino acids. The V and J ends lost 3 bases and 0 bases respectively, with 8 bases between them. The CDR3 protein is CAWRYVMNTEAFF. The CDR3 coding sequence is TGTGCCTGGAGATATGTTATGAACACTGAAGCTTTCTTT.

This clone was seen just once. This chain links TRBV9 with TRBJ1-2; D is unresolved. The CDR3 is 13 amino acids. CDR1 is SGDLS, CDR2 YYNGEE, per germline. Trimming pared 0 bases from V and 8 bases from J, leaving 11 bases between. CDR3 sequence: CASSVGGEWGYTF. The CDR3 bases are TGTGCCAGCAGCGTAGGCGGCGAATGGGGCTACACCTTC.

In nucleotides, the CDR3 is TGTGCCAGCACCAGGGGTCTCGTCACTGAAGCTTTCTTT. Its translation: CASTRGLVTEAFF. This sequence joins TRBV2 and TRBJ1-1, with D maybe TRBD1 (6 bases). Germline V gene lookup returns CDR1 SNHLY and CDR2 FYNNEI. V lost 7 bases and J lost 4, with 13 bases in between. The CDR3 extends over 13 amino acids.

J is TRBJ2-7 and V is TRBV10-2, with 8 bases aligning to TRBD1. The CDR3 is made up of 13 amino acids. Trimming removed 8 bases from V and 5 bases from J; junction bases left unmatched: 8. Germline V gene data show CDR1 as WSHSY and CDR2 as SAAADI. The CDR3 nucleotides read TGCGCCAGCGGCGGACAGGGCGCCCACGAGCAGTACTTC. This sequence encodes CASGGQGAHEQYF.